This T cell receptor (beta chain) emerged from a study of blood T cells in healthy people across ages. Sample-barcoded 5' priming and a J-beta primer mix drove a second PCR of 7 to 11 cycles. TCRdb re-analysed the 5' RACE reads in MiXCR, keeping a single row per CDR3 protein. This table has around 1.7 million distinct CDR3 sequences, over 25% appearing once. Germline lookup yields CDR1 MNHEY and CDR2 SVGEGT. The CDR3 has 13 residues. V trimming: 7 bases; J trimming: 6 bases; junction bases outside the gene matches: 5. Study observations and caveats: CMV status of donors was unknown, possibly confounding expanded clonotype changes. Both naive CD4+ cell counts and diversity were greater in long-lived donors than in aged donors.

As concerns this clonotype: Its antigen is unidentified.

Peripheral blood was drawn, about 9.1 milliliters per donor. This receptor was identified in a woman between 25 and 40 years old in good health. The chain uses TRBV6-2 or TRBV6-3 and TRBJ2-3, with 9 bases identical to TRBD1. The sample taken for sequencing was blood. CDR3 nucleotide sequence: TGTGCCAGCACGCGACAGGGGGGCGATACGCAGTATTTT. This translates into CASTRQGGDTQYF.